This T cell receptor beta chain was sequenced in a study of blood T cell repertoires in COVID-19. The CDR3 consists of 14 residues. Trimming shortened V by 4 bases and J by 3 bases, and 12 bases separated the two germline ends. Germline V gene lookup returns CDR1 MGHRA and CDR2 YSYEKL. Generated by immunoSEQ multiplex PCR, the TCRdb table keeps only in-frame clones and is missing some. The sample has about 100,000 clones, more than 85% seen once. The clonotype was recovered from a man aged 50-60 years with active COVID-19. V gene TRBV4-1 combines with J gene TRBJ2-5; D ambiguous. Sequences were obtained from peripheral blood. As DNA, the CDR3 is TGCGCCAGCAGCCCGCGAACAGCAGAAGAGACCCAGTACTTC. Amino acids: CASSPRTAEETQYF.